This T cell receptor (beta chain) comes out of a study of T-cell memory formation after mild COVID-19. Whole-study findings and limits: Second-wave clones that peaked on day 37 lacked confirmed SARS-CoV-2 specificity.

This clonotype came up a few times. The antigen is undetermined. TCRdb itself ran the 5' RACE reads through MiXCR, one entry per CDR3 protein. The sample consists of approximately 190,000 distinct CDR3 sequences, approximately 20% of them appearing once. There are 13 residues in the CDR3. Germline V gene sequence: CDR1 MNHEY, CDR2 SMNVEV (reference sequence). The germline V and J ends were trimmed by 3 bases and 7 bases, with 10 bases remaining between them. This TCR derives from an adult woman who had mild COVID-19 (a few samples of this study predate the infection). Cell type and time point are not known. The gene calls are TRBV27 and TRBJ2-1; the D gene is possibly TRBD1 (6 bases). The sequenced material came from PBMCs or a T cell subset sorted from them (not recorded which). The CDR3 nucleotides are TGTGCCAGCAGTTTTCGGCAGGGGAATGAGCAGTTCTTC. Translation gives CASSFRQGNEQFF.